The 6 T cell receptor beta chains listed next were all sequenced from one sample in a study of cytomegalovirus exposure and HLA in healthy donors. Using immunoSEQ multiplex PCR, the repertoire was profiled, and TCRdb retains in-frame clones only, with some absent. The sample carries about 180,000 clones, just under 90% recorded once. Sequencing input: PBMCs. Receptors originate from a woman aged 25 to 45 in good health and CMV-seronegative.

The chain combines TRBV9 with TRBJ2-3; 10 positions match TRBD2. V lost 0 bases, J lost 2 bases, and 6 bases stayed unmatched. The CDR3 is 17 residues long. The germline gives CDR1 SGDLS, CDR2 YYNGEE. The CDR3 nucleotides read TGTGCCAGCAGCGTAGAGTCTAGCGGGGGCCCCACAGATACGCAGTATTTT. It translates to CASSVESSGGPTDTQYF. The variable domain in full, with the rest retrieved from reference TRBV9 and TRBJ2-3, is DSGVTQTPKHLITATGQRVTLRCSPRSGDLSVYWYQQSLDQGLQFLIQYYNGEERAKGNILERFSAQQFPDLHSELNLSSLELGDSALYFCASSVESSGGPTDTQYFGPGTRLTVL.

A single count supports this clone. The chain has TRBV6-6 and TRBJ2-5; unclear D gene. The CDR3 is made up of 15 amino acids. Germline CDR1 and CDR2: MNHNY and SVGAGI (reference sequence). V was pared by 0 bases and J by 4 bases, with 12 bases between. CDR3 region: CASSYSGQNGETQYF. In DNA form, the CDR3 reads TGTGCCAGCAGTTACTCTGGCCAAAATGGAGAGACCCAGTACTTC.

The CDR3 coding sequence is TGTGCCAGCAGCTTGCAAGGAGGGGACCCCTACGAGCAGTACTTC. Translating it yields CASSLQGGDPYEQYF. The chain uses TRBV5-4 and TRBJ2-7, with TRBD2 as a possible D gene (6 bases). CDR3 size: 15 residues. Germline lookup yields CDR1 SGHNT and CDR2 YYREEE (reference sequence). The ends were cut back, 1 base at V and 2 bases at J, with 13 bases in the middle.

This chain uses TRBV5-5 with TRBJ1-1; tentative D call: TRBD1 (6 bases). The V gene's germline CDR1 is SGHKS and CDR2 YYEKEE (reference sequence). Trimming cost V 4 bases and J 1 base, with 11 bases left between them. The CDR3 consists of 14 residues. CDR3 region: CASSAVTGNTEAFF. In nucleotides, the CDR3 is TGTGCCAGCAGCGCTGTGACAGGGAACACTGAAGCTTTCTTT.

The chain uses TRBV9 and TRBJ1-2, with a tentative D call TRBD1 (5 bases). Between the trimmed V and J ends, which lost 10 bases and 7 bases, there was a span of 11 bases. The CDR3 contains 10 residues. Germline lookup yields CDR1 SGDLS and CDR2 YYNGEE. Here the CDR3 DNA reads TGTGCCTCCCGGGGGAGTGGCTACACCTTC. Protein: CASRGSGYTF. Full variable domain (remainder filled in from reference TRBV9 and TRBJ1-2): DSGVTQTPKHLITATGQRVTLRCSPRSGDLSVYWYQQSLDQGLQFLIQYYNGEERAKGNILERFSAQQFPDLHSELNLSSLELGDSALYFCASRGSGYTFGSGTRLTVV.

This chain connects TRBV13 to TRBJ1-2, with TRBD1 identical over 9 bases. The length of the CDR3 is 14 residues. The V gene end was trimmed by 1 base and the J gene end by 4 bases; junction bases not matched to a gene: 1. Looked up from germline, CDR1 is PRHDT and CDR2 is FYEKMQ (reference sequence). In nucleotides, the CDR3 is TGTGCCAGCAGCTTAGACAGGGGGCTCTATGGCTACACCTTC. Protein sequence: CASSLDRGLYGYTF.